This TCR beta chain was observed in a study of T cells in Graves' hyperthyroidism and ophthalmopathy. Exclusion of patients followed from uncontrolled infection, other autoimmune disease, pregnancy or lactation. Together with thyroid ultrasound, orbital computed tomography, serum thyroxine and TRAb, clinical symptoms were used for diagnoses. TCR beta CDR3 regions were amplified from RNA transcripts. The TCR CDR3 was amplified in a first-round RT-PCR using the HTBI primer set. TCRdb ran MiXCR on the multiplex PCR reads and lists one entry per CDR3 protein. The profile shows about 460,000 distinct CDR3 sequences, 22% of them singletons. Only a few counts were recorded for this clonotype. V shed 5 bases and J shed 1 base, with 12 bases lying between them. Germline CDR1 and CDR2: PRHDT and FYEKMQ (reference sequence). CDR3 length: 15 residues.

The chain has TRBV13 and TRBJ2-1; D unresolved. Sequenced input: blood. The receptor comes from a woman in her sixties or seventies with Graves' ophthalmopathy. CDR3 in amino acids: CASSPNSGSYNEQFF. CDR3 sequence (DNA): TGTGCCAGCAGCCCCAACTCCGGTTCCTACAATGAGCAGTTCTTC.